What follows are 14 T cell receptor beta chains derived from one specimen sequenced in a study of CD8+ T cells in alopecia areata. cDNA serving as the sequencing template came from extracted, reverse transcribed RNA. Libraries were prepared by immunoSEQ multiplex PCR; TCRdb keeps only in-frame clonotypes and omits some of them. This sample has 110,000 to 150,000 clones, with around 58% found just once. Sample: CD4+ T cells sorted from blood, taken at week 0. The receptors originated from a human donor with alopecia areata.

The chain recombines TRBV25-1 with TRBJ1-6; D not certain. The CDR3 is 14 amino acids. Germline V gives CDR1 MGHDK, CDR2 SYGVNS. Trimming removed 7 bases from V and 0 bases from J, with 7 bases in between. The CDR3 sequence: CASNKGSYNSPLHF. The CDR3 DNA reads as TGTGCCAGCAATAAAGGCTCCTATAATTCACCCCTCCACTTT.

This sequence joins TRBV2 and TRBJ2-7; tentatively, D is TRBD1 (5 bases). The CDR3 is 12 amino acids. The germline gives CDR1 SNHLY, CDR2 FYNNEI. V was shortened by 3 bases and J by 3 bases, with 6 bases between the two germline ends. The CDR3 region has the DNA TGTGCCAGCAGTGAGGACATCTACGAGCAGTACTTC. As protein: CASSEDIYEQYF.

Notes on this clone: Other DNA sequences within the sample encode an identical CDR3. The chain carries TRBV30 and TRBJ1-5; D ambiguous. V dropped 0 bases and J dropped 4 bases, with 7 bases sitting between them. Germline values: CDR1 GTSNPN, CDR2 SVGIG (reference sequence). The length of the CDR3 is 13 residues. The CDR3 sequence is CAWSVGDNQPQHF. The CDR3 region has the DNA TGTGCCTGGAGTGTAGGAGATAATCAGCCCCAGCATTTT.

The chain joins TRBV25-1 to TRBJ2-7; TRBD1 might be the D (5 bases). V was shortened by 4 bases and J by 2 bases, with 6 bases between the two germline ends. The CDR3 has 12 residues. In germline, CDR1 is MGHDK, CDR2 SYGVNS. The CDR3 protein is CASSGQTYEQYF. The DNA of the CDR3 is TGTGCCAGCAGTGGACAGACCTACGAGCAGTACTTC.

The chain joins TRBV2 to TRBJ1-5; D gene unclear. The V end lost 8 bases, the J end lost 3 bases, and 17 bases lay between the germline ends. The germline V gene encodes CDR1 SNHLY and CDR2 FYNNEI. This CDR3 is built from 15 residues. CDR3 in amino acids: CASSKRADNNQPQHF. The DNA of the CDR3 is TGTGCCAGCTCCAAGAGGGCCGACAACAATCAGCCCCAGCATTTT. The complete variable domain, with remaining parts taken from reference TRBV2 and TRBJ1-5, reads EPEVTQTPSHQVTQMGQEVILRCVPISNHLYFYWYRQILGQKVEFLVSFYNNEISEKSEIFDDQFSVERPDGSNFTLKIRSTKLEDSAMYFCASSKRADNNQPQHFGDGTRLSIL.

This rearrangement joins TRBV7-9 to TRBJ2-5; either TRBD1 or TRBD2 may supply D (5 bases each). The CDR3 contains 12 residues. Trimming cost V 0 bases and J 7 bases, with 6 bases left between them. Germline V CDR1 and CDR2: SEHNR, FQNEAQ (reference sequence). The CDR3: CASSLAGGTQYF. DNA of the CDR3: TGTGCCAGCAGCTTAGCTGGGGGGACCCAGTACTTC.

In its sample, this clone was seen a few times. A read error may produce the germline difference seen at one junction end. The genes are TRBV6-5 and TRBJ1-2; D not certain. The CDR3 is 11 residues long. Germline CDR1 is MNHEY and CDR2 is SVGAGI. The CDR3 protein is CASSYFGEVEF. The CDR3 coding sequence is TGTGCCAGCAGTTACTTTGGGGAAGTCGAATTC.

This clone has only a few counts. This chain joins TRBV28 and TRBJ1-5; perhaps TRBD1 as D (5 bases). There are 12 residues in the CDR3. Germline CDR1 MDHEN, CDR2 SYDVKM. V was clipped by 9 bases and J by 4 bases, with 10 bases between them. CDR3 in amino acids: CASYRGNQPQHF. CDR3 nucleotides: TGTGCCAGTTATCGGGGGAATCAGCCCCAGCATTTT.

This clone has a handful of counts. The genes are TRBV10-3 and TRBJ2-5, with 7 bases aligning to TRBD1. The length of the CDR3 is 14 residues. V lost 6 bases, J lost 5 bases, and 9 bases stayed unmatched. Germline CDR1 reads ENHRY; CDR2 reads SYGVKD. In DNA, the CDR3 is TGTGCCATCAGCTTACAGGGGTCCGGGGAGACCCAGTACTTC. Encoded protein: CAISLQGSGETQYF.

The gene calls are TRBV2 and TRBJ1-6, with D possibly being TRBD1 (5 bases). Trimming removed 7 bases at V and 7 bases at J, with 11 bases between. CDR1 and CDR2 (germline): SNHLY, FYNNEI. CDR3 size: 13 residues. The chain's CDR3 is CASTVTENSPLHF. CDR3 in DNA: TGTGCCAGCACTGTGACAGAAAATTCACCCCTCCACTTT.

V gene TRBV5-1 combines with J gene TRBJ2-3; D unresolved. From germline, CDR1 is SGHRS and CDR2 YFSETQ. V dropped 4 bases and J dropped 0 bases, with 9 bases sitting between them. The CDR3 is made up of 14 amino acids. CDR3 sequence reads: CASSRAGSTDTQYF. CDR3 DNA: TGCGCCAGCAGCCGCGCAGGCAGCACAGATACGCAGTATTTT.

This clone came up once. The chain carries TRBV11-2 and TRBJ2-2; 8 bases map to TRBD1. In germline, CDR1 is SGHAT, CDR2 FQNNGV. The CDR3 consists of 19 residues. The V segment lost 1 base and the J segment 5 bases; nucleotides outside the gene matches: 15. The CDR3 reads CASSLVSPGGLTATGELFF. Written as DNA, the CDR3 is TGTGCCAGCAGCTTAGTCTCGCCAGGGGGCCTAACAGCAACCGGGGAGCTGTTTTTT. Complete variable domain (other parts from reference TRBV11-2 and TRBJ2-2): EAGVAQSPRYKIIEKRQSVAFWCNPISGHATLYWYQQILGQGPKLLIQFQNNGVVDDSQLPKDRFSAERLKGVDSTLKIQPAKLEDSAVYLCASSLVSPGGLTATGELFFGEGSRLTVL.

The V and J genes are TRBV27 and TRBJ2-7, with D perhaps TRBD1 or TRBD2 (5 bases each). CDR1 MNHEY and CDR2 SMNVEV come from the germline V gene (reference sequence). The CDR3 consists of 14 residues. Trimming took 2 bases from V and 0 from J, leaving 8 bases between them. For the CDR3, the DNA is TGTGCCAGCAGTTTAGGGACCCTCTCCTACGAGCAGTACTTC. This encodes CASSLGTLSYEQYF.

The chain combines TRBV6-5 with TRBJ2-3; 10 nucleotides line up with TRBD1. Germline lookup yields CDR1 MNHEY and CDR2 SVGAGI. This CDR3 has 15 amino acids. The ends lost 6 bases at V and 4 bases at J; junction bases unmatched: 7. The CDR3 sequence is CASSMTGGRADTQYF. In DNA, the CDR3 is TGTGCCAGCAGCATGACAGGGGGCAGGGCAGATACGCAGTATTTT.